The subject of this entry is one T cell receptor beta chain. Its antigen is not yet known. No much larger clone is present one base from it, and per-base qualities are unavailable. This specimen belongs to a study of T cell responses to AZD1222 COVID-19 vaccine (dated by TCRdb to the early 2020s). Turning to the overall study: AZD1222 recipients with second doses at about 4 weeks or about 12 weeks were pooled, because spike-specific TCR depth and breadth did not differ between schedules. A total of 230 to 250 trial participants underwent TCR sequencing, of whom about 200 had received two doses of AZD1222 and about 25 had received two doses of the MenACWY control vaccine. Enrollment into the trials was organized by age into subgroups of 18-55, 56-69 and 70-plus years, and those subgroups contained approximately 150, 30 and 60 TCR-sequenced participants, respectively.

The CDR3 regions of human TCRbeta chains were analyzed by immunosequencing. As for the authors' bioinformatics: Repertoire TCRs were matched against a reference library of SARS-CoV-2-specific TCRs generated with the MIRA antigen-specificity platform. Breadth was defined as the fraction of unique TCRs that were SARS-CoV-2-associated. Depth was defined as the fraction of total T cells that were SARS-CoV-2-associated. Using the MIRA data, each spike-specific TCR was mapped to the spike region that the TCR reacts to and placed in a CD4 or CD8 class. Log10-transformed breadth and depth values were compared by one-way ANOVA with Sidak's multiple comparisons tests. TCRdb re-hosts the immuneACCESS table, in-frame sequences only. Its copies lack some clones; in the studies checked, an unresolved V gene accounts for under half of them, and the cause for the rest is not known. The V and J calls and clone size are taken from that table; D and trimming were inferred from the DNA. Within this sample are under 150,000 clones, with just over 90% of them counted one time only. The ten largest clones represent 1.5% to 2% of the sample.

The CDR1 and CDR2 encoded by the germline V gene are SGHDN and FVKESK. The CDR3 has 13 amino acids, counting the end cysteine and phenylalanine. Solely the CDR3 DNA is kept, with 39 bases framed from the first base. Cut back by 6 bases and 0 bases, the V and J ends lie 9 bases apart. General findings and caveats noted by the study authors: Spike-specific TCR breadth and depth rose significantly after two AZD1222 doses compared with day 0 and with MenACWY recipients. Most participants were white British and females outnumbered males, and the authors suggested that clonal diversity may have been underestimated. Reportedly, almost half of the unique spike-specific TCRs recognized epitopes lying outside the regions that are mutated in the B.1.351 and B.1.1.7 variants. Only six or seven AZD1222 recipients were SARS-CoV-2 seropositive at baseline, limiting conclusions about previously exposed vaccinees. CD4 TCRs associated with the vaccine covered the entire spike protein, and the dominant responses were in regions 160-218 and 743-854. In the small 56-69-year group, the increase in depth fell short of significance, most likely because of low power. Because no day 14 peak-response samples were available, repertoires were characterized only after the peak T cell response.

What this sample's time point label stands for: baseline before first vaccination. Vaccinee samples came from UK trials COV001 and COV002, including a single-blind randomized controlled phase 2/3 trial of AZD1222 (ChAdOx1 nCoV-19) in healthy adults. For TCRbeta chain sequencing, PBMC samples were collected from trial participants at day 0 and at day 28 after the second dose. Here the chain combines TRBV14 and TRBJ2-7; the D gene is unclear. This TCR came from an adult in good health. The material was peripheral blood, obtained on day 0 of AZD1222 vaccination. The DNA is TGTGCCAGCAGTCACCCTTACTCCTACGAGCAGTACTTC. It encodes CASSHPYSYEQYF.